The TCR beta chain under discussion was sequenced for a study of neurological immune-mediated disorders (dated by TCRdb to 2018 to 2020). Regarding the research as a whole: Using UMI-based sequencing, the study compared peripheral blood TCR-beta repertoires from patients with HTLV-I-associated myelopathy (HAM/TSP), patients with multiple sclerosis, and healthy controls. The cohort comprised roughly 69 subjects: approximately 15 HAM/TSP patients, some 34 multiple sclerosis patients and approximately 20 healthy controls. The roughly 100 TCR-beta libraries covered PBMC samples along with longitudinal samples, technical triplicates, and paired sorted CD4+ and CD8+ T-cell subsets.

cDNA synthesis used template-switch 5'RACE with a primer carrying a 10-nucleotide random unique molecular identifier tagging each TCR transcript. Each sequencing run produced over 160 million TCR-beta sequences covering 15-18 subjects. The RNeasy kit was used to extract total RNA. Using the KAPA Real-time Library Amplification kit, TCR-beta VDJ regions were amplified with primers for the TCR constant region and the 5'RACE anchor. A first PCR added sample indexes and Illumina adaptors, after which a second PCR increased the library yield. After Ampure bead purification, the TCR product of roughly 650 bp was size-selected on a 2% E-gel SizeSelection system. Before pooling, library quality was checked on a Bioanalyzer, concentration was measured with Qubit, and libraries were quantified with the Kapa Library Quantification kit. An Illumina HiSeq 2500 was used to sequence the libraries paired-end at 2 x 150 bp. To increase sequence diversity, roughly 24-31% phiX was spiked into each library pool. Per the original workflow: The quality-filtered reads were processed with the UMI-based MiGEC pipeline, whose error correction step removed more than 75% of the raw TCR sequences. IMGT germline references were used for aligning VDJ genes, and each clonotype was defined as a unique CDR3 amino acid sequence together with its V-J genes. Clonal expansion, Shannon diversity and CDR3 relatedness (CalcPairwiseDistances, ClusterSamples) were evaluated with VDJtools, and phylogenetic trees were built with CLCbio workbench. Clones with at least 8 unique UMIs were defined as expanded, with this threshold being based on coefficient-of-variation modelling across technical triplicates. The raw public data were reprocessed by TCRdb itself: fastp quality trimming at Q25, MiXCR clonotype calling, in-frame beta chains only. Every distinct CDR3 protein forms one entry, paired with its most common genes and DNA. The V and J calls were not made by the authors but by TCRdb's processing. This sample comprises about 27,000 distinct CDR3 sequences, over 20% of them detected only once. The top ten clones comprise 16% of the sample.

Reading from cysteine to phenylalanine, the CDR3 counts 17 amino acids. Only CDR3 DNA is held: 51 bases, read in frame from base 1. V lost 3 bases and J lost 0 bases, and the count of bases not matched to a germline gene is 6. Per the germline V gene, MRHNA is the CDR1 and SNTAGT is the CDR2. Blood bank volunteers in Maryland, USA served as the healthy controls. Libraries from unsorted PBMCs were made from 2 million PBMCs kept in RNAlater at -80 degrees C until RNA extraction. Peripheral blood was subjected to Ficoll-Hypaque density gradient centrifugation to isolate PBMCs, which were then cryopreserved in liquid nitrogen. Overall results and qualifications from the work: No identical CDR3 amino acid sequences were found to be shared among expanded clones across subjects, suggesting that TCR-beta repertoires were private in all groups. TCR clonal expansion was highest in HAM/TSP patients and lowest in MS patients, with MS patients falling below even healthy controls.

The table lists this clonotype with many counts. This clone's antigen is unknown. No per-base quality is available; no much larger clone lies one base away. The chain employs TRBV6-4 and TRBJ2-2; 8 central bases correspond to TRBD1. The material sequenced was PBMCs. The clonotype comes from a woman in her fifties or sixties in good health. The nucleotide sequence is TGTGCCAGCAGTGAGGCCGGGACAGGATCGAACACCGGGGAGCTGTTTTTT. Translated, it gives CASSEAGTGSNTGELFF.